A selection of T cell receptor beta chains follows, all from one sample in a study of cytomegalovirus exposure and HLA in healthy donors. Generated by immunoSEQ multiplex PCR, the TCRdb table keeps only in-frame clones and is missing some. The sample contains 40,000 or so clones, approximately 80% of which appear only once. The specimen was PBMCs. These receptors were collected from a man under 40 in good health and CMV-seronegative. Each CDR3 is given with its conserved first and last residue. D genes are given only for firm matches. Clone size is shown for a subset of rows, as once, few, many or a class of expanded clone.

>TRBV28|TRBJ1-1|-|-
TGTGCCAGCAGTTTTGGGAGTGAAGCTTTCTTT
CASSFGSEAFF
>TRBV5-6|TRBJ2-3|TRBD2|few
TGTGCCAGCAGCCCACAGAGACTAGCTGGTATAGATACGCAGTATTTT
CASSPQRLAGIDTQYF
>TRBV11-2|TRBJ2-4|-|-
TGTGCCAGCAGCTTCGGTCCCCAAGATGGAAACATTCAGTACTTC
CASSFGPQDGNIQYF
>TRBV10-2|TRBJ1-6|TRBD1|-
TGCGCCAGCAGTGAACTCGGGACAGTCTATAATTCACCCCTCCACTTT
CASSELGTVYNSPLHF
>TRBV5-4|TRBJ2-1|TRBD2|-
TGTGCCAGCAGCTGGACTAGCGGGGTACAGTTCTTC
CASSWTSGVQFF
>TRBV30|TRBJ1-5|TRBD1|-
TGTGCCTTGGGGACAGGGAAGTCCGGATTAAGCAATCAGCCCCAGCATTTT
CALGTGKSGLSNQPQHF
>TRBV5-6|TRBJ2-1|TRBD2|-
TGTGCCAGCAGCCCGGGACTAGCGGGAGTCTATGAGCAGTTCTTC
CASSPGLAGVYEQFF
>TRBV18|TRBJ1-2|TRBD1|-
TGTGCCAGCTCACCTCCGGACAGGAATAACTATGGCTACACCTTC
CASSPPDRNNYGYTF
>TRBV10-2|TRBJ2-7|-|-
TGCGCCAGCGGTGGGCCGGACAGCGGACTGCTAGAGCAGTACTTC
CASGGPDSGLLEQYF
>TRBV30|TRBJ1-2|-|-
TGTGCCTGGAGTGTATACAGTAACTATGGCTACACCTTC
CAWSVYSNYGYTF
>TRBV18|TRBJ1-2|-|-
TGTGCCAGCTCACCACCGTTGGGGGCAGTTAACTATGGCTACACCTTC
CASSPPLGAVNYGYTF
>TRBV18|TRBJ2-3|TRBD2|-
TGTGCCAGCTCACCGAGCGGGAGTATTAGAGATACGCAGTATTTT
CASSPSGSIRDTQYF
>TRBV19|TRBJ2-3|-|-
TGTGCCAGCAAACTAGCACAGTCCACAGATACGCAGTATTTT
CASKLAQSTDTQYF
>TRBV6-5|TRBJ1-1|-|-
TGTGCCAGCAGTTACAGTGACACGACTGAAGCTTTCTTT
CASSYSDTTEAFF
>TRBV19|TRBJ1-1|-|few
TGTGCCAGTTTCCGGACAGTTCGAACTGAAGCTTTCTTT
CASFRTVRTEAFF
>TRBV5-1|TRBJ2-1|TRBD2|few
TGCGCCAGCAGCGTACTTCCCGGGACTAGCGGGGACCCGGAGCAGTTCTTC
CASSVLPGTSGDPEQFF
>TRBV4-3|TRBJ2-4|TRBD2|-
TGCGCCAGCAGCCTCGACGATTCGGGAGGGCTAGCCAAAAACATTCAGTACTTC
CASSLDDSGGLAKNIQYF